These T cell receptor beta chains were read from a single sample in a study of TIL therapy for anti-PD-1-resistant metastatic lung cancer. Profiled with immunoSEQ multiplex PCR; TCRdb holds only in-frame clones, not every one. The sample lists tens of thousands of clones, roughly 69% occurring once. The sequences come from blood, collected at baseline. These receptors were collected from a woman aged 30 to 85 with non-small cell lung cancer. The CDR3 runs from the conserved cysteine through the conserved F or W. The D gene is left open where the match is weak. Size is omitted from some rows. Given values are once, few, many or a class for expanded clones.

>NA|TRBV7-6|NA|TRBJ2-2
CASSFSGTRTGELFF
TGTGCCAGCAGCTTCTCCGGGACAAGAACCGGGGAGCTGTTTTTT
>TRBD1|TRBV5-1|NA|TRBJ1-4
CASSLAGQGEKLFF
TGCGCCAGCAGCTTGGCGGGACAGGGGGAAAAACTGTTTTTT
>TRBD1|TRBV5-5|NA|TRBJ2-3
CASSLYGGQGDTQYF
TGTGCCAGCAGCTTGTACGGCGGACAGGGGGATACGCAGTATTTT
>NA|TRBV7-8|NA|TRBJ1-5
CASSLESRSGGYSNQPQHF
TGTGCCAGCAGCTTAGAATCCCGTTCGGGGGGATATAGCAATCAGCCCCAGCATTTT
>NA|TRBV6-1|medium-sized|TRBJ1-1
CASTHNHGSIGAFF
TGTGCCAGCACCCATAATCATGGAAGTATCGGAGCTTTCTTT
>NA|TRBV6-5|NA|TRBJ1-2
CASSYSAREARGYTF
TGTGCCAGCAGTTATTCGGCCAGGGAGGCGAGGGGCTACACCTTC
>NA|TRBV12-2|NA|TRBJ2-7
CASRLESTSHLSYEQYF
TGTGCAAGTCGCTTAGAATCTACTAGCCACCTATCCTACGAGCAGTACTTC
>NA|TRBV19|few|TRBJ1-2
CASSTRRGPNYGYTF
TGTGCCAGTAGTACTCGCCGGGGACCTAACTATGGCTACACCTTC
>NA|TRBV5-4|few|TRBJ1-4
CASSPDGGRMEKLFF
TGTGCCAGCAGCCCGGACGGAGGCCGGATGGAAAAACTGTTTTTT
>NA|TRBV9|few|TRBJ1-1
CASSAQTGPMNTEAFF
TGTGCCAGCAGCGCTCAAACAGGGCCCATGAACACTGAAGCTTTCTTT
>NA|TRBV30|NA|TRBJ2-7
CAWGEGAYEQYF
TGTGCCTGGGGTGAGGGAGCTTACGAGCAGTACTTC
>TRBD2|TRBV6-4|NA|TRBJ2-1
CASSVDAGASYNEQFF
TGTGCCAGCAGTGTCGATGCGGGAGCCTCCTACAATGAGCAGTTCTTC
>TRBD1|TRBV11-2|NA|TRBJ2-7
CASSLEGTGSYEQYF
TGTGCCAGCAGCTTAGAAGGGACAGGGTCCTACGAGCAGTACTTC
>NA|TRBV5-1|NA|TRBJ2-7
CASSLEDHSYEQYF
TGCGCCAGCAGCTTGGAGGACCACTCCTACGAGCAGTACTTC
>TRBD2|TRBV6-6|NA|TRBJ2-7
CASLSPAGGPSEQYF
TGTGCCAGTCTTTCCCCTGCGGGAGGGCCCAGCGAGCAGTACTTC
>NA|TRBV5-1|NA|TRBJ1-1
CASSPTMNTEAFF
TGCGCCAGCAGCCCTACTATGAACACTGAAGCTTTCTTT
>NA|TRBV7-8|NA|TRBJ1-5
CASSLERGNQPQHF
TGTGCCAGCAGCTTAGAACGGGGGAATCAGCCCCAGCATTTT
>NA|TRBV6-5|few|TRBJ1-1
CASRRTGFTEAFF
TGTGCCAGCAGGCGCACAGGGTTCACTGAAGCTTTCTTT
>NA|TRBV5-4|NA|TRBJ2-1
CASSGVDYLQFF
TGTGCCAGCAGTGGAGTGGACTACCTGCAGTTCTTC
>NA|TRBV30|few|TRBJ1-1
CAWRTTRETEAFF
TGTGCCTGGAGAACGACCAGGGAGACTGAAGCTTTCTTT
>TRBD1|TRBV5-4|NA|TRBJ1-1
CASSGDRAEAFF
TGTGCCAGCAGCGGAGACAGGGCTGAAGCTTTCTTT
>TRBD1|TRBV27|NA|TRBJ2-1
CASSADRDGSYNEQFF
TGTGCCAGCAGTGCGGACAGGGACGGCTCCTACAATGAGCAGTTCTTC
>NA|TRBV5-7|NA|TRBJ1-5
CASSLVRQPQHF
TGTGCCAGCAGCTTGGTTCGCCAGCCCCAGCATTTT
>NA|TRBV14|few|TRBJ2-5
CASSQGVAPVQETQYF
TGTGCCAGCAGCCAAGGAGTGGCGCCTGTCCAAGAGACCCAGTACTTC
>NA|TRBV18|once|TRBJ2-7
CASSPKDHYEQYF
TGTGCCAGCTCACCAAAGGACCACTACGAGCAGTACTTC
>NA|TRBV7-9|NA|TRBJ2-7
CASSLGQRVPYF
TGTGCCAGCAGCTTAGGACAGCGGGTTCCGTACTTC
>TRBD1|TRBV5-5|NA|TRBJ2-7
CASSLEGTGINEQYF
TGTGCCAGCAGCTTGGAGGGGACAGGGATAAACGAGCAGTACTTC
>NA|TRBV10-3|NA|TRBJ2-1
CASRPNWDEQFF
TGTGCCAGCCGACCCAATTGGGATGAGCAGTTCTTC
>NA|TRBV2|few|TRBJ2-7
CASRGIGGKGAGVHEQYF
TGTGCCAGCAGGGGTATAGGGGGCAAAGGAGCGGGAGTTCACGAGCAGTACTTC
>TRBD1|TRBV18|NA|TRBJ2-7
CASSPGTGGINEQYF
TGTGCCAGCTCTCCCGGTACAGGGGGTATCAACGAGCAGTACTTC
>NA|TRBV23-1|NA|TRBJ1-1
CASSQSLSGDTEAFF
TGCGCCAGCAGTCAATCCTTGAGCGGAGACACTGAAGCTTTCTTT
>TRBD2|TRBV5-1|NA|TRBJ2-1
CASSLNAGGGNEQFF
TGCGCCAGCAGCTTAAACGCGGGAGGGGGCAATGAGCAGTTCTTC
>NA|TRBV5-1|NA|TRBJ1-1
CASMEQTQGNTEAFF
TGCGCCAGCATGGAGCAGACTCAAGGGAACACTGAAGCTTTCTTT
>TRBD1|TRBV12-5|NA|TRBJ1-1
CASGLRAGGYEAFF
TGTGCTAGTGGTTTACGGGCAGGGGGGTATGAAGCTTTCTTT
>NA|TRBV19|NA|TRBJ2-7
CASRNKASYEQYF
TGTGCCAGTAGGAACAAAGCCTCCTACGAGCAGTACTTC
>NA|TRBV12-5|NA|TRBJ2-3
CASGFSLSDTQYF
TGTGCTAGTGGTTTCTCTCTTTCGGATACGCAGTATTTT
>NA|TRBV5-6|few|TRBJ1-2
CASSGSDRRGGYTF
TGTGCCAGCAGCGGCAGCGACAGGAGGGGTGGCTACACCTTC
>NA|TRBV10-1|NA|TRBJ2-2
CASSDRLGWELFF
TGCGCCAGCAGTGACCGGCTGGGGTGGGAGCTGTTTTTT
>NA|TRBV7-9|few|TRBJ1-4
CASSLGNTNEKLFF
TGTGCCAGCAGCCTCGGGAATACTAATGAAAAACTGTTTTTT